The 24 T cell receptor beta chains listed next were all sequenced from one sample in a study of T cells in Graves' hyperthyroidism and ophthalmopathy. Amplification targeted TCR beta CDR3 regions from RNA transcripts. Initially, a first-round RT-PCR of the TCR CDR3 employed the HTBI primer set. TCRdb analysed the multiplex PCR reads with MiXCR anew, one entry per CDR3 protein. The data contain around 620,000 distinct CDR3 sequences, 35% to 55% of them singletons. The sample comprised peripheral blood or thyroid tissue (not recorded which). All receptors derive from an adult woman with Graves' disease, either hyperthyroidism or ophthalmopathy (not recorded which).

This clonotype was seen ten or more times. The CDR3 region has the DNA TGTGCCAGCAGCTCCCGGAACACTGAAGCTTTCTTT. Its translation is CASSSRNTEAFF. This chain links TRBV5-6 with TRBJ1-1; D is ambiguous. Trimming stripped 3 bases from V and 1 base from J, with 4 bases between. Germline V gives CDR1 SGHDT, CDR2 YYEEEE. The CDR3 contains 12 residues.

Ten or more counts support this clonotype. Germline and junction disagree at one end, which may indicate a read error. This sequence joins TRBV7-6 and TRBJ2-7; 11 nucleotides agree with TRBD2. CDR1 and CDR2 from the germline V gene are SGHVS and FNYEAQ. The CDR3 contains 14 residues. CDR3 DNA sequence: TGTGCCAGCAGTTTAGCGGGAGGGGCCTACGAGCAGTACTTC. This sequence encodes CASSLAGGAYEQYF.

The CDR3 protein is CASSARETGQETQYF. CDR3 DNA: TGTGCCAGCAGTGCTAGAGAGACAGGCCAAGAGACCCAGTACTTC. This chain joins TRBV25-1 and TRBJ2-5; D might be TRBD1 (6 bases). Germline V lookup: CDR1 MGHDK, CDR2 SYGVNS. Trimming cost V 4 bases and J 1 base, with 13 bases left between them. This CDR3 spans 15 amino acids.

CDR3 protein: CASSASDRAWNQPQHF. As DNA, the CDR3 is TGTGCCAGCAGTGCCTCGGACAGGGCATGGAATCAGCCCCAGCATTTT. The chain has TRBV25-1 and TRBJ1-5, with 8 bases lining up with TRBD1. The CDR3 loop spans 16 amino acids. Germline CDR1 and CDR2: MGHDK and SYGVNS. Unmatched junction bases numbered 9, after V lost 4 bases and J lost 4 bases.

This chain connects TRBV5-6 to TRBJ1-5; no reliable D call. Germline V gene lookup returns CDR1 SGHDT and CDR2 YYEEEE. Between the trimmed V and J ends, which lost 0 bases and 6 bases, there was a span of 16 bases. CDR3 length: 16 amino acids. CDR3 nucleotides: TGTGCCAGCAGCTTGGCAGGAGTAGGAGGTTTTCAGCCCCAGCATTTT. Its translation: CASSLAGVGGFQPQHF. Complete variable domain (other parts from reference TRBV5-6 and TRBJ1-5): DAGVTQSPTHLIKTRGQQVTLRCSPKSGHDTVSWYQQALGQGPQFIFQYYEEEERQRGNFPDRFSGHQFPNYSSELNVNALLLGDSALYLCASSLAGVGGFQPQHFGDGTRLSIL.

The CDR3 DNA is TGTGCCATCAGCGGACGGGAGAGCTACGAGCAGTACTTC. Protein: CAISGRESYEQYF. The chain recombines TRBV10-3 with TRBJ2-7; a possible D gene is TRBD2 (6 bases). The CDR3 loop spans 13 amino acids. The germline V and J ends were trimmed by 6 bases and 3 bases, with 12 bases remaining between them. Germline-derived CDR1 and CDR2 are ENHRY and SYGVKD.

The chain recombines TRBV20-1 with TRBJ1-4; D gene uncertain. This CDR3 contains 15 residues. The ends were cut back, 0 bases at V and 8 bases at J, with 16 bases in the middle. Germline-derived CDR1 and CDR2 are DFQATT and SNEGSKA (reference sequence). For the CDR3, the DNA is TGCAGTGCTAGAGATAACAGAACCCAAGGGGAAAAACTGTTTTTT. Translated: CSARDNRTQGEKLFF.

The CDR3 DNA reads TGTGCCAGCAGCTTGGACCCCGGGACAGGCCCTCAATCTGGAAACACCATATATTTT. Protein product: CASSLDPGTGPQSGNTIYF. The chain joins TRBV11-2 to TRBJ1-3, with 8 bases aligning to TRBD1. The CDR3 spans 19 residues. V trimming: 3 bases; J trimming: 1 base; junction bases outside the gene matches: 14. CDR1 is SGHAT and CDR2 is FQNNGV in the germline V gene.

Ten or more counts support this clonotype. V is TRBV14 and J is TRBJ1-4, with TRBD1 matching over 10 bases. Germline CDR1 is SGHDN and CDR2 is FVKESK. This CDR3 is built from 15 residues. With V trimmed by 4 bases and J by 7 bases, 6 bases remained unmatched. CDR3 region: CASSPRDRGREKLFF. As DNA, the CDR3 is TGTGCCAGCAGCCCTCGGGACAGGGGTCGTGAAAAACTGTTTTTT.

Only a few counts were recorded for this clonotype. The chain carries TRBV29-1 and TRBJ2-7; 9 positions match TRBD1. This CDR3 has 13 residues. The V gene end was trimmed by 4 bases and the J gene end by 3 bases; junction bases not matched to a gene: 4. The germline gives CDR1 SQVTM, CDR2 ANQGSEA. This CDR3 reads CSVGRDRDYEQYF. CDR3 in DNA: TGCAGCGTTGGACGGGACAGGGACTACGAGCAGTACTTC.

The J gene is TRBJ2-1, the V gene TRBV9, with D possibly TRBD2 on 5 matching bases. The CDR3 loop spans 15 amino acids. In germline, CDR1 is SGDLS, CDR2 YYNGEE. V lost 0 bases, J lost 2 bases, and 9 bases lay in between. For the CDR3, the DNA is TGTGCCAGCAGCGTAGAAAGCGGCCCCTACAATGAGCAGTTCTTC. It yields the protein CASSVESGPYNEQFF.

This clonotype was found many times. V and J are TRBV5-6 and TRBJ2-7; 9 bases map to TRBD1. There are 15 residues in the CDR3. CDR1 and CDR2 from the germline V gene are SGHDT and YYEEEE. Trimming at V came to 4 bases and at J to 4 bases, leaving 9 bases not matched to a gene. CDR3 sequence reads: CASSPRGQGTYEQYF. DNA for the CDR3: TGTGCCAGCAGCCCACGGGGACAGGGCACTTACGAGCAGTACTTC.

V and J are TRBV13 and TRBJ2-5, with 11 bases identical to TRBD2. CDR3 length equals 17 residues. V shed 5 bases and J 3 bases; nucleotides not matched to a gene: 11. Germline V gene sequence: CDR1 PRHDT, CDR2 FYEKMQ (reference sequence). CDR3: CASSLDGDSGREETQYF. DNA for the CDR3: TGTGCCAGCAGCCTAGACGGTGATAGCGGGAGGGAAGAGACCCAGTACTTC.

The chain carries TRBV14 and TRBJ1-3; D remains unclear. Trimming pared 0 bases from V and 2 bases from J, leaving 20 bases between. This CDR3 contains 19 residues. Germline CDR1 and CDR2: SGHDN and FVKESK. The CDR3 sequence is CASSQDGGISLLPGNTIYF. CDR3 bases: TGTGCCAGCAGCCAAGATGGAGGCATCTCTTTATTGCCTGGAAACACCATATATTTT.

The chain couples TRBV6-1 to TRBJ2-3; 9 bases are a match to TRBD1. Germline values: CDR1 MNHNS, CDR2 SASEGT. The CDR3 extends over 15 amino acids. V dropped 3 bases and J dropped 5; count of bases not matched to a gene: 6. The CDR3 sequence is CASSDAPDRGDTQYF. The DNA for the CDR3 is TGTGCCAGCAGTGACGCCCCGGACAGGGGAGATACGCAGTATTTT.

The V and J genes are TRBV7-2 and TRBJ1-5; 8 bases align to TRBD1. This CDR3 spans 13 amino acids. CDR1 is SGHTA, CDR2 FQGNSA, per germline. V trimming: 5 bases; J trimming: 7 bases; junction bases outside the gene matches: 4. CDR3 residues: CASSIDRGQPQHF. The CDR3 coding sequence is TGTGCCAGCAGCATAGACAGGGGCCAGCCCCAGCATTTT.

The sample holds one count of this clonotype. The J gene is TRBJ2-5, the V gene TRBV10-3; a weak D match, TRBD1 (6 bases). CDR1 is ENHRY and CDR2 is SYGVKD in the germline V gene. This CDR3 has 14 residues. Trimming left V 9 bases short and J 5 bases short, with 19 bases between. Here the CDR3 reads CAMAGDGVMETQYF. CDR3 DNA sequence: TGTGCCATGGCAGGGGACGGGGTGATGGAGACCCAGTACTTC.

This clonotype was recorded a few times. This rearrangement joins TRBV7-6 to TRBJ1-6; D uncertain. CDR3 length equals 15 residues. Per the germline V gene, CDR1 is SGHVS and CDR2 is FNYEAQ. The V gene lost 1 base and the J gene lost 7 bases, with 11 bases spanning the gap. Here the CDR3 reads CASSLVRAENSPLHF. For the CDR3, the DNA is TGTGCCAGCAGCTTAGTTCGGGCGGAGAATTCACCCCTCCACTTT.

This chain links TRBV10-3 with TRBJ1-5, with D possibly TRBD1 on 6 matching bases. The germline V and J ends were trimmed by 10 bases and 5 bases, with 18 bases remaining between them. The CDR3 runs 14 residues. The germline V gene encodes CDR1 ENHRY and CDR2 SYGVKD. The chain's CDR3 is CATGPATGHQPQHF. DNA for the CDR3: TGTGCCACCGGGCCTGCAACAGGGCATCAGCCCCAGCATTTT.

The gene calls are TRBV10-3 and TRBJ1-6; D ambiguous. CDR1 and CDR2 from the germline V gene are ENHRY and SYGVKD. V shed 5 bases and J shed 9 bases, with 14 bases lying between them. The CDR3 totals 14 residues. CDR3 amino acids: CAISPRQEGSPLHF. The CDR3 region has the DNA TGTGCCATCAGTCCGCGGCAGGAGGGTTCACCCCTCCACTTT.

The chain uses TRBV10-3 and TRBJ1-6; 7 bases line up with TRBD1. This CDR3 is 15 amino acids long. The V segment lost 4 bases and the J segment 10 bases; nucleotides outside the gene matches: 10. Germline V gives CDR1 ENHRY, CDR2 SYGVKD. In DNA form, the CDR3 reads TGTGCCATCAGTGTCGGCAGGGGGATTGGGTCACCCCTCCACTTT. Translating gives CAISVGRGIGSPLHF.

The chain joins TRBV6-4 to TRBJ1-3; no clear D gene. V gave up 6 bases and J gave up 6 bases, with 9 bases separating them. There are 12 residues in the CDR3. Per the germline V gene, CDR1 is MRHNA and CDR2 is SNTAGT. The CDR3 DNA reads as TGTGCCAGCAGGCCCGAGGCAAACACCATATATTTT. As protein: CASRPEANTIYF.

This clonotype was recorded a few times. CDR3 amino acids: CASSAHSTDNEQFF. The CDR3 DNA reads as TGCGCCAGCAGTGCCCACTCGACCGACAATGAGCAGTTCTTC. V usage is TRBV10-2 and J usage is TRBJ2-1, with D unresolved. The CDR3 is 14 amino acids. Germline V gives CDR1 WSHSY, CDR2 SAAADI. Trimming shortened V by 4 bases and J by 5 bases, and 12 bases separated the two germline ends.

The sample holds many counts of this clonotype. The chain employs TRBV6-1 and TRBJ1-2, with 8 bases that match TRBD1. This CDR3 has 14 residues. Germline V gene data show CDR1 as MNHNS and CDR2 as SASEGT. Trimming took 3 bases from V and 5 from J; bases not matched to a gene: 5. This CDR3 reads CASSDQGAGYGYTF. The CDR3 bases are TGTGCCAGCAGTGACCAGGGGGCTGGGTATGGCTACACCTTC.